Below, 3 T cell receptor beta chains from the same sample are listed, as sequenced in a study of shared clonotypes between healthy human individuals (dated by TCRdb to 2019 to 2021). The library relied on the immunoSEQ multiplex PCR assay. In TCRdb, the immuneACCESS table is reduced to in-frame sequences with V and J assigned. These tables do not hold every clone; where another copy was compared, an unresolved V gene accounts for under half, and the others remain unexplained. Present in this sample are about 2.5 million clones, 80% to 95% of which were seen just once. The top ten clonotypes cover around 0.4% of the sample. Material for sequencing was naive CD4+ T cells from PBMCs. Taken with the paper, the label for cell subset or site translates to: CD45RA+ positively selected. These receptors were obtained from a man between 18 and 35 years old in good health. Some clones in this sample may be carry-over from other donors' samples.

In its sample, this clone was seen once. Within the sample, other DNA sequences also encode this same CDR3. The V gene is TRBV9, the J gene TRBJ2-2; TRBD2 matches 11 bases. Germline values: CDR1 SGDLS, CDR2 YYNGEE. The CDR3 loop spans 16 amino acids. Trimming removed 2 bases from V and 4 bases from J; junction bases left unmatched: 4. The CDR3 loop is CASSVGLAGITGELFF. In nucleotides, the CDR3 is TGTGCCAGCAGCGTCGGACTAGCGGGTATCACCGGGGAGCTGTTTTTT.

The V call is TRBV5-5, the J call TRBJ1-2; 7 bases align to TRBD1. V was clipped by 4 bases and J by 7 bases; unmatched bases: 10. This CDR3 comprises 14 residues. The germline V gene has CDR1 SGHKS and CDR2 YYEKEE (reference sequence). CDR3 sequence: CASSLVASGGGYTF. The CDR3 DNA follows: TGTGCCAGCAGCCTTGTAGCATCAGGGGGTGGCTACACCTTC.

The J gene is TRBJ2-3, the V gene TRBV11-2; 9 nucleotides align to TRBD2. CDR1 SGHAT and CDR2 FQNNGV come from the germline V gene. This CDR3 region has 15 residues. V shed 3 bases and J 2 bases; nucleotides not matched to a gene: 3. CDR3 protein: CASSFSGGYTDTQYF. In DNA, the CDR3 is TGTGCCAGCAGCTTTAGCGGGGGCTACACAGATACGCAGTATTTT.